The clone carrying this TCR beta chain has only one observation. The CDR3 runs 12 residues. Germline lookup yields CDR1 ENHRY and CDR2 SYGVKD. V was pared by 11 bases and J by 5 bases, with 16 bases between. These data are taken from a study of coeliac disease. The repertoire was sequenced with immunoSEQ multiplex PCR; TCRdb's copy has only in-frame clones and lacks some. The sample consists of about 2,400 clones, around 62% of them appearing once. This clonotype originated in a woman in her 70s with celiac disease on a gluten-free diet. This chain links TRBV10-3 with TRBJ2-7, with D perhaps matching TRBD2 (7 bases). Sequenced input: intraepithelial lymphocytes from the gut. The CDR3, as DNA: TGTGCCTCAGGGGAGGGGGGGCACGAGCAGTACGTC. Its protein product is CASGEGGHEQYV.